The 25 T cell receptor beta chains in this list originate from one sample, sequenced in a study of T cell responses to AZD1222 COVID-19 vaccine (dated by TCRdb to about 2021). The library was prepared using the immunoSEQ multiplex PCR assay. TCRdb carries this immuneACCESS record with in-frame sequences only. Its versions omit some clonotypes, under half of them owing to an unresolved V gene in the studies checked, with the rest unexplained. Within this sample are some 120,000 clones, with approximately 86% of them counted one time only. Clones ranked in the top ten supply roughly 5.7% of the sample. The sample's time point label is to be understood as: about 28 days (+/-7) after the second vaccine dose. The sample was peripheral blood, taken 28 days after the second AZD1222 dose. The receptor source for this set is an adult who received the AZD1222 COVID-19 vaccine.

The chain carries TRBV6-5 and TRBJ1-2, with D maybe TRBD1 (6 bases). Germline assignment: CDR1 MNHEY and CDR2 SVGAGI. Trimming took off 2 bases at V and 4 bases at J, with 14 bases between the two ends. The CDR3 sequence is 15 residues long. Here the CDR3 DNA reads TGTGCCAGCAGTTACGACACAGGGAGATCCTATGGCTACACCTTC. Translation: CASSYDTGRSYGYTF.

V and J are TRBV19 and TRBJ2-4; D gene uncertain. The CDR3 consists of 12 residues. Looked up from germline, CDR1 is LNHDA and CDR2 is SQIVND (reference sequence). V was cut by 6 bases and J by 8 bases, with 11 bases left in between. The CDR3 DNA is TGTGCCAGTAGGACATCTCCGGACATTCAGTACTTC. Translated, it gives CASRTSPDIQYF.

As for this clone: Other DNA sequences in this sample translate to the same CDR3. The chain uses TRBV5-1 and TRBJ1-1; D is ambiguous. There are 13 residues in the CDR3. V lost 0 bases, J lost 5 bases, and 8 bases lay in between. Germline CDR1 SGHRS, CDR2 YFSETQ. CDR3 loop: CASSLAGETEAFF. The CDR3 DNA sequence: TGCGCCAGCAGCTTGGCCGGGGAAACTGAAGCTTTCTTT.

The CDR3: CASSQARTSEPSYNEQFF. CDR3 bases: TGTGCCAGCAGCCAAGCACGGACTAGCGAGCCCTCCTACAATGAGCAGTTCTTC. The gene calls are TRBV3-1 (or the pseudogene TRBV3-2) and TRBJ2-1, with 9 bases matching TRBD2. The J segment lost 0 bases and the V segment lost 1 base, leaving 7 bases of the junction unmatched. Germline-derived CDR1 and CDR2 are LGHDT and YNNKEL (reference sequence). The CDR3 covers 18 residues.

The chain couples TRBV6-5 to TRBJ1-5; weak D call: TRBD1 (5 bases). Germline-derived CDR1 and CDR2 are MNHEY and SVGAGI. The CDR3 is 14 residues long. V was trimmed by 7 bases and J by 0 bases, leaving 10 bases between them. The CDR3 sequence: CASIDSYSNQPQHF. CDR3 bases: TGTGCCAGCATAGACAGTTATAGCAATCAGCCCCAGCATTTT.

This clone showed up just once. V and J are TRBV9 and TRBJ1-2, with D unclear. This CDR3 region has 12 residues. Germline V CDR1 and CDR2: SGDLS, YYNGEE. V was trimmed by 4 bases and J by 3 bases, leaving 7 bases between them. The CDR3, as DNA: TGTGCCAGCAGCCCTACAGACTATGGCTACACCTTC. This codes for CASSPTDYGYTF. The full variable domain, with the rest looked up from reference TRBV9 and TRBJ1-2, is DSGVTQTPKHLITATGQRVTLRCSPRSGDLSVYWYQQSLDQGLQFLIQYYNGEERAKGNILERFSAQQFPDLHSELNLSSLELGDSALYFCASSPTDYGYTFGSGTRLTVV.

The chain recombines TRBV6-5 with TRBJ2-1; 10 bases align to TRBD2. The CDR3 extends over 15 amino acids. V shed 5 bases and J 4 bases; nucleotides not matched to a gene: 5. The V gene's germline CDR1 is MNHEY and CDR2 SVGAGI. The CDR3 DNA reads as TGTGCCAGCAGTACCCAGCGGGAGGGATACAATGAGCAGTTCTTC. This sequence encodes CASSTQREGYNEQFF.

This rearrangement joins TRBV3-1 (or the pseudogene TRBV3-2) to TRBJ1-3, with D possibly matching TRBD1 (5 bases). V was shortened by 3 bases and J by 4 bases, with 13 bases between the two germline ends. Germline V gene data show CDR1 as LGHDT and CDR2 as YNNKEL (reference sequence). This CDR3 region has 15 residues. CDR3 region: CASSQAGISGNTIYF. The CDR3 DNA sequence: TGTGCCAGCAGCCAGGCAGGGATATCGGGAAACACCATATATTTT.

This chain links TRBV7-9 with TRBJ1-1; maybe TRBD1 (5 bases). The CDR3 has 14 amino acids. Germline-derived CDR1 and CDR2 are SEHNR and FQNEAQ (reference sequence). The V and J ends lost 6 bases and 2 bases respectively, with 13 bases between them. The CDR3 loop is CASRWGSSNTEAFF. The CDR3 region has the DNA TGTGCCAGCAGATGGGGCAGCTCCAACACTGAAGCTTTCTTT.

This chain uses TRBV28 with TRBJ1-1; D remains ambiguous. The CDR3 contains 12 residues. The germline V gene has CDR1 MDHEN and CDR2 SYDVKM. The germline V and J ends were trimmed by 5 bases and 4 bases, with 8 bases remaining between them. The CDR3: CASSPSSTEAFF. CDR3 nucleotide sequence: TGTGCCAGCAGTCCCTCTTCCACTGAAGCTTTCTTT.

Only one count was recorded for this clone. V and J are TRBV5-1 and TRBJ2-2, with 8 bases that match TRBD1. CDR1 and CDR2 (germline): SGHRS, YFSETQ. J was trimmed by 4 bases and V by 0 bases; bases with no gene match: 5. CDR3 size: 16 residues. As DNA, the CDR3 is TGCGCCAGCAGCTTGGCGCGTCAGGGGGCCACCGGGGAGCTGTTTTTT. It specifies CASSLARQGATGELFF.

The J gene is TRBJ2-1, the V gene TRBV7-9; D not resolved. The germline V gene has CDR1 SEHNR and CDR2 FQNEAQ (reference sequence). V was clipped by 5 bases and J by 6 bases, with 14 bases between them. The CDR3 is 14 amino acids. DNA for the CDR3: TGTGCCAGCAGCCCAGCCACAAATTTCAATGAGCAGTTCTTC. Translated, it gives CASSPATNFNEQFF.

The CDR3 nucleotides are TGCGCCAGCAGCCCCACTTGGACAGGGAACTATGGCTACACCTTC. It translates to CASSPTWTGNYGYTF. V usage is TRBV4-1 and J usage is TRBJ1-2, with 8 bases aligning to TRBD1. The length of the CDR3 is 15 residues. Germline V gene lookup returns CDR1 MGHRA and CDR2 YSYEKL. The J segment lost 2 bases and the V segment lost 4 bases, leaving 6 bases of the junction unmatched.

The chain links TRBV11-2 to TRBJ1-2; tentative D call: TRBD1 (6 bases). Germline CDR1 is SGHAT and CDR2 is FQNNGV. This CDR3 contains 14 residues. The V end was cut by 5 bases, the J end by 7 bases, with 17 bases between. CDR3 sequence reads: CASSQSEEGGGYTF. The CDR3 nucleotides read TGTGCCAGCAGCCAGTCTGAAGAGGGGGGTGGCTACACCTTC.

The gene calls are TRBV2 and TRBJ1-5; possibly TRBD1 for D (6 bases). V shed 4 bases and J shed 0 bases, with 19 bases lying between them. CDR3 length: 18 residues. The germline gives CDR1 SNHLY, CDR2 FYNNEI. In nucleotides, the CDR3 is TGTGCCAGCAGTGCTAGCGGGATAGTGACAGGTAGCAATCAGCCCCAGCATTTT. Translated, it gives CASSASGIVTGSNQPQHF.

V is TRBV5-5 and J is TRBJ2-3, with D unclear. The germline gives CDR1 SGHKS, CDR2 YYEKEE (reference sequence). The CDR3 is 13 amino acids. Between the trimmed V and J ends, which lost 0 bases and 5 bases, there was a span of 7 bases. Here the CDR3 reads CASSLARQDTQYF. The CDR3 DNA reads TGTGCCAGCAGCTTGGCTAGACAAGATACGCAGTATTTT.

The rearrangement joins TRBV18 to TRBJ1-1; possible D gene TRBD1, 5 bases. V lost 0 bases to trimming and J lost 1 base, with 12 bases between them. The CDR3 length is 16 residues. Per germline, CDR1 KGHSH and CDR2 LQKENI. As DNA, the CDR3 is TGTGCCAGCTCACCACCCGGGACGGGGGAGAACACTGAAGCTTTCTTT. Its translation: CASSPPGTGENTEAFF. Drawing the rest from reference TRBV18 and TRBJ1-1, the complete variable domain is NAGVMQNPRHLVRRRGQEARLRCSPMKGHSHVYWYRQLPEEGLKFMVYLQKENIIDESGMPKERFSAEFPKEGPSILRIQQVVRGDSAAYFCASSPPGTGENTEAFFGQGTRLTVV.

V and J are TRBV7-2 and TRBJ1-5, with D possibly TRBD1 on 6 matching bases. The germline V gene has CDR1 SGHTA and CDR2 FQGNSA. V was clipped by 1 base and J by 5 bases, with 9 bases between them. This CDR3 spans 14 amino acids. This CDR3 reads CASSLDGGHQPQHF. Written as DNA, the CDR3 is TGTGCCAGCAGCTTAGACGGGGGGCATCAGCCCCAGCATTTT.

The chain employs TRBV2 and TRBJ1-1; unclear D gene. Germline values: CDR1 SNHLY, CDR2 FYNNEI. This CDR3 is built from 15 residues. V lost 0 bases, J lost 1 base, and 9 bases lay in between. CDR3 DNA sequence: TGTGCCAGCAGTGAAGCCGGGTCAGAGAACACTGAAGCTTTCTTT. As protein: CASSEAGSENTEAFF.

This clone was detected once. The genes are TRBV7-2 and TRBJ2-2; 9 positions match TRBD1. CDR3 length equals 15 residues. CDR1 SGHTA and CDR2 FQGNSA come from the germline V gene. V was pared by 5 bases and J by 5 bases, with 6 bases of the junction left unmatched. This CDR3 is CASSQGTGWTGELFF. CDR3 nucleotides: TGTGCCAGCAGCCAAGGGACAGGGTGGACCGGGGAGCTGTTTTTT.

V is TRBV6-2 or TRBV6-3 and J is TRBJ1-5; no clear D gene. The germline CDR1 and CDR2 sequences are MNHEY and SVGEGT. V was cut by 4 bases and J by 0 bases, with 7 bases left in between. CDR3 length equals 14 residues. CDR3 in amino acids: CASSSSYSNQPQHF. In nucleotides, the CDR3 is TGTGCCAGCAGTTCTAGCTATAGCAATCAGCCCCAGCATTTT.

The V and J genes are TRBV6-5 and TRBJ2-7, with D maybe TRBD1 (6 bases). Germline V CDR1 and CDR2: MNHEY, SVGAGI. CDR3 length equals 16 residues. V was clipped by 4 bases and J by 0 bases, with 16 bases between them. CDR3 loop: CASSSKGQGSSYEQYF. For the CDR3, the DNA is TGTGCCAGCAGTTCAAAGGGGCAGGGGAGCTCCTACGAGCAGTACTTC.

This clone has a handful of counts. J is TRBJ2-5 and V is TRBV18; 10 nucleotides agree with TRBD2. CDR3 size: 15 residues. Germline V CDR1 and CDR2: KGHSH, LQKENI. The ends lost 2 bases at V and 3 bases at J; junction bases unmatched: 3. CDR3 residues: CASSPGLAGEETQYF. Here the CDR3 DNA reads TGTGCCAGCTCACCAGGGCTAGCGGGGGAAGAGACCCAGTACTTC.

The CDR3 DNA reads as TGTGCCAGCAGATCAGAGGTTGTACTTGGCTACACCTTC. Translated: CASRSEVVLGYTF. This sequence joins TRBV7-9 and TRBJ1-2; D is unresolved. V lost 6 bases to trimming and J lost 7 bases, with 15 bases between them. Germline lookup yields CDR1 SEHNR and CDR2 FQNEAQ (reference sequence). The length of the CDR3 is 13 residues.

This sequence joins TRBV4-1 and TRBJ1-2; the D gene is possibly TRBD1 (5 bases). V was shortened by 1 base and J by 4 bases, with 10 bases between the two germline ends. This CDR3 has 14 amino acids. Germline V gene lookup returns CDR1 MGHRA and CDR2 YSYEKL. The CDR3: CASSQGKGSYGYTF. CDR3 bases: TGCGCCAGCAGCCAAGGGAAGGGGAGCTATGGCTACACCTTC.